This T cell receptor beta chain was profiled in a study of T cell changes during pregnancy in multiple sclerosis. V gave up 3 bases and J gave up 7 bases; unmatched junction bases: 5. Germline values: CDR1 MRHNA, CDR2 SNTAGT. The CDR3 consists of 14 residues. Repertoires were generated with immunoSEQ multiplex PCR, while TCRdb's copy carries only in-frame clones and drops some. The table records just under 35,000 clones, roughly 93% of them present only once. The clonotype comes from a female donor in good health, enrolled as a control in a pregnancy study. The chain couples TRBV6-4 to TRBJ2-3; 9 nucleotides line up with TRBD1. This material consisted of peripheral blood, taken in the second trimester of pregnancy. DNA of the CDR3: TGTGCCAGCAGTGAAGGGACAGGGCATTATACGCAGTATTTT. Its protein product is CASSEGTGHYTQYF.